This is a list of T cell receptor beta chains from one sample in a study of CD8+ T cells in alopecia areata. The repertoire was sequenced with immunoSEQ multiplex PCR; TCRdb's copy has only in-frame clones and lacks some. The top ten clones hold more than 0.4% of a sample with over 200,000 clones, 50% to 60% of them seen once. Material: CD4+ T cells sorted from blood, obtained at week 0. All receptors come from a human donor with alopecia areata. Each CDR3 is given with its conserved first and last residue. The D gene is left open where the match is weak.

J | D | V | length | CDR3
TRBJ2-7 | - | TRBV5-1 | 15 | CASSLAPAPSYEQYF
TRBJ1-5 | - | TRBV9 | 13 | CASSVAVGGPQHF
TRBJ1-5 | - | TRBV6-5 | 14 | CASSYGGLYQPQHF
TRBJ1-2 | - | TRBV6-4 | 14 | CASSDRTRPDGYTF
TRBJ1-5 | - | TRBV29-1 | 13 | CSVGLGSGQPQHF
TRBJ2-7 | - | TRBV7-9 | 15 | CASSLGSHRPYEQYF
TRBJ1-2 | - | TRBV19 | 16 | CASSTSRDRPNYGYTF
TRBJ2-3 | - | TRBV30 | 13 | CAWSVGGSDTQYF
TRBJ1-3 | - | TRBV29-1 | 13 | CSVLQGAGNTIYF
TRBJ1-1 | - | TRBV5-1 | 15 | CASSTLGGVGTEAFF
TRBJ1-1 | TRBD1 | TRBV6-1 | 16 | CASSDLPGQGITEAFF
TRBJ2-4 | - | TRBV10-3 | 12 | CAISGDGTIQYF
TRBJ2-7 | - | TRBV27 | 13 | CASSSMDNYEQYF
TRBJ2-7 | - | TRBV19 | 14 | CASSMALSSYEQYF
TRBJ2-3 | - | TRBV30 | 14 | CAWSVRLGGGTQYF
TRBJ2-3 | - | TRBV7-9 | 18 | CASSLQQITRSGTDTQYF
TRBJ2-5 | - | TRBV20-1 | 11 | CSARPGETQYF
TRBJ1-5 | - | TRBV30 | 12 | CAWGSGNQPQHF
TRBJ1-1 | TRBD1 | TRBV28 | 15 | CASTKQQGGLVEAFF
TRBJ1-2 | - | TRBV5-4 | 15 | CASSLIQGGNYGYTF
TRBJ1-5 | - | TRBV28 | 14 | CASRSSGGNQPQHF
TRBJ2-1 | TRBD1 | TRBV5-1 | 15 | CASRRGTGDYNEQFF
TRBJ2-2 | - | TRBV7-8 | 14 | CASSLALGTGELFF